Reported below is one T cell receptor beta chain. The antigen is not known. With a much larger clone just one base away, this may be a read error. The sample is drawn from a study of T cells in Graves' hyperthyroidism and ophthalmopathy. Study-level points and caveats: Most expanded thyroid clonotypes above 0.001 also appeared in blood.

It was RNA transcripts that yielded the amplified TCR beta CDR3 regions. The study used the HTBI primer set for a first-round RT-PCR of the TCR CDR3. Each CDR3 protein gets one entry after TCRdb re-called the multiplex PCR reads with MiXCR. This repertoire shows fewer than 500,000 distinct CDR3 sequences, approximately 12% found once; its top ten account for less than 25%. This CDR3 comprises 18 residues. Germline V gene lookup returns CDR1 MNHEY and CDR2 SVGAGI. The sequencing input was blood. The genes are TRBV6-5 and TRBJ1-5; D call uncertain. This TCR came from a man between 25 and 39 years old with Graves' hyperthyroidism that later progressed to Graves' ophthalmopathy. The CDR3 sequence is CASSYSRIRTEPNQPHHF. The CDR3, as DNA: TGTGCCAGCAGTTACTCTCGCATAAGGACCGAACCGAATCAGCCCCATCATTTT.